This entry lists 28 T cell receptor beta chains sequenced from one sample in a study of T-cell memory formation after mild COVID-19. TCRdb analysed the 5' RACE reads with MiXCR anew, one entry per CDR3 protein. The sample lists fewer than 350,000 distinct CDR3 sequences, approximately 15% occurring once. Sequenced input: PBMCs or a T cell subset sorted from them (not recorded which). These receptors were obtained from a man aged 18 to 29 who had mild COVID-19 (a few samples of this study predate the infection). Cell type and time point are not known.

The rearrangement links TRBV5-1 to TRBJ1-6; D is ambiguous. Germline CDR1 and CDR2: SGHRS and YFSETQ. CDR3 length: 15 residues. Between the trimmed V and J ends, which lost 4 bases and 0 bases, there was a span of 8 bases. The CDR3 sequence: CASSTRISYNSPLHF. The CDR3 DNA is TGCGCCAGCAGCACAAGGATCTCCTATAATTCACCCCTCCACTTT.

This clonotype was seen a few times. The chain links TRBV7-9 to TRBJ1-5; the D gene is possibly TRBD1 (5 bases). Trimming cost V 1 base and J 4 bases, with 11 bases left between them. In germline, CDR1 is SEHNR, CDR2 FQNEAQ (reference sequence). The CDR3 extends over 15 amino acids. This CDR3 reads CASSLGWGRNQPQHF. CDR3 coding DNA: TGTGCCAGCAGCTTAGGATGGGGACGGAATCAGCCCCAGCATTTT.

The V call is TRBV2, the J call TRBJ2-5; 11 nucleotides match TRBD2. Germline V gives CDR1 SNHLY, CDR2 FYNNEI. The CDR3 length is 14 residues. J was trimmed by 8 bases and V by 6 bases; bases with no gene match: 8. The CDR3 nucleotides read TGTGCCAGCAGCCGACTAGCGGGGCCGGGCACCCAGTACTTC. Translating gives CASSRLAGPGTQYF.

This clonotype has a single count. The chain links TRBV12-3 or TRBV12-4 to TRBJ1-1, with D tentatively TRBD1 (6 bases). V was clipped by 6 bases and J by 0 bases, with 14 bases between them. This CDR3 contains 15 residues. CDR3 protein: CASSPQGVLNTEAFF. As DNA, the CDR3 is TGTGCCAGCAGCCCACAGGGTGTCTTGAACACTGAAGCTTTCTTT.

This chain uses TRBV13 with TRBJ1-2, with D possibly being TRBD1 (6 bases). CDR3 length: 18 residues. Germline CDR1 PRHDT, CDR2 FYEKMQ (reference sequence). The V gene lost 4 bases and the J gene lost 3 bases, with 24 bases spanning the gap. Written as DNA, the CDR3 is TGTGCCAGCAGCTCAAGGCGCCAGGGGACCGTGGGCTACTATGGCTACACCTTC. Translated: CASSSRRQGTVGYYGYTF.

The V and J genes are TRBV3-1 and TRBJ2-7; TRBD1 matches at 10 bases. Germline lookup yields CDR1 LGHDT and CDR2 YNNKEL (reference sequence). V lost 3 bases and J lost 6; bases outside the gene matches: 5. The CDR3 covers 14 residues. In DNA form, the CDR3 reads TGTGCCAGCAGCCACCCGGGACAGGGGTCCGAGCAGTACTTC. This codes for CASSHPGQGSEQYF.

This chain links TRBV29-1 with TRBJ2-5; 8 bases fit TRBD1. Trimming took 4 bases from V and 5 from J; bases not matched to a gene: 9. The CDR3 loop spans 14 amino acids. CDR1 SQVTM and CDR2 ANQGSEA come from the germline V gene. The CDR3 DNA is TGCAGCGTTGTTATCGGACAGGGCTGGGAGACCCAGTACTTC. Protein sequence: CSVVIGQGWETQYF.

The V and J genes are TRBV6-1 and TRBJ1-2; D is ambiguous. Germline CDR1 MNHNS, CDR2 SASEGT. The CDR3 is made up of 12 amino acids. V was clipped by 7 bases and J by 4 bases, with 10 bases between them. In nucleotides, the CDR3 is TGTGCCAGCACCCAAGATGCCTATGGCTACACCTTC. Translating gives CASTQDAYGYTF.

The gene calls are TRBV12-3 or TRBV12-4 and TRBJ1-4; D is undetermined. This CDR3 has 13 residues. V shed 6 bases and J shed 13 bases, with 18 bases lying between them. The CDR3 DNA is TGTGCCAGCAGCCGGACTGACCCCACGGTACTGTTTTTT. This encodes CASSRTDPTVLFF.

This clonotype was detected only a few times. This chain links TRBV6-5 with TRBJ1-2; D call uncertain. Trimming removed 2 bases from V and 1 base from J, with 11 bases in between. This CDR3 region has 15 residues. Germline lookup yields CDR1 MNHEY and CDR2 SVGAGI. DNA of the CDR3: TGTGCCAGCAGTTACGGAGGACCGAATAACTATGGCTACACCTTC. Its protein product is CASSYGGPNNYGYTF.

There are many counts of this clonotype. The V gene is TRBV13, the J gene TRBJ2-7; D possibly uses TRBD1 or TRBD2 (5 bases each). The CDR3 extends over 14 amino acids. Germline CDR1 PRHDT, CDR2 FYEKMQ (reference sequence). Trimming took 3 bases from V and 2 from J, leaving 11 bases between them. CDR3 DNA: TGTGCCAGCAGCTTGCCGGGACCTACCTACGAGCAGTACTTC. It translates to CASSLPGPTYEQYF.

This clonotype was seen a few times. The chain uses TRBV5-6 and TRBJ1-2; no firm D call. The CDR3 is 12 amino acids. Trimming shortened V by 2 bases and J by 8 bases, and 10 bases separated the two germline ends. CDR1 SGHDT and CDR2 YYEEEE come from the germline V gene. The chain's CDR3 is CASSFDGRGYTF. Here the CDR3 DNA reads TGTGCCAGCAGCTTCGACGGCCGAGGCTACACCTTC.

The chain is built from TRBV7-2 and TRBJ1-5, with D unclear. V lost 4 bases and J lost 0, with 7 bases in between. The CDR3 is 14 residues long. Germline CDR1 reads SGHTA; CDR2 reads FQGNSA. The CDR3 sequence is CASSSSVSNQPQHF. The CDR3 DNA reads TGTGCCAGCAGCTCGAGTGTTAGCAATCAGCCCCAGCATTTT.

The rearrangement links TRBV12-3 or TRBV12-4 to TRBJ2-2; 9 nucleotides line up with TRBD1. This CDR3 region has 15 residues. Trimming removed 6 bases from V and 7 bases from J; junction bases left unmatched: 9. The CDR3 coding sequence is TGTGCCAGCAGGTCGGGGGACAGGGATGGCGGGGAGCTGTTTTTT. Translation gives CASRSGDRDGGELFF.

In its sample, this clonotype was seen a few times. The chain is built from TRBV15 and TRBJ2-3; TRBD2 matches at 8 bases. V trimming: 3 bases; J trimming: 4 bases; junction bases outside the gene matches: 12. The CDR3 totals 17 residues. Looked up from germline, CDR1 is LNHNV and CDR2 is YYDKDF (reference sequence). CDR3 loop: CATSSLPGTSLADTQYF. The CDR3 DNA reads as TGTGCCACCAGCAGCCTCCCCGGGACTAGTTTAGCAGATACGCAGTATTTT.

The chain combines TRBV7-6 with TRBJ2-5, with a possible D match to TRBD2 (5 bases). V was shortened by 5 bases and J by 7 bases, with 11 bases between the two germline ends. The CDR3 is made up of 12 amino acids. Germline CDR1 and CDR2: SGHVS and FNYEAQ. CDR3 in amino acids: CASSNARGTQYF. CDR3 nucleotide sequence: TGTGCCAGCAGCAACGCTCGGGGGACCCAGTACTTC.

In this sample, this clonotype turned up many times. The chain carries TRBV7-3 and TRBJ1-1; possible D gene TRBD1, 6 bases. The CDR3 has 13 amino acids. CDR1 is SGHTA, CDR2 FQGTGA, per germline. Trimming pared 5 bases from V and 5 bases from J, leaving 12 bases between. The CDR3 is CASSQGHQTEAFF. CDR3 DNA sequence: TGTGCCAGCAGCCAGGGACATCAGACTGAAGCTTTCTTT.

The rearrangement joins TRBV7-3 to TRBJ1-1, with unresolved D. The CDR3 is 14 residues long. Trimming removed 5 bases at V and 2 bases at J, with 12 bases between. In germline, CDR1 is SGHTA, CDR2 FQGTGA. This chain's CDR3 is CASSLGSSNTEAFF. The CDR3 DNA follows: TGTGCCAGCAGCCTGGGGTCCAGCAACACTGAAGCTTTCTTT.

This clonotype has ten or more counts. The V call is TRBV7-2, the J call TRBJ1-2, with TRBD1 as a possible D gene (6 bases). Germline V gene sequence: CDR1 SGHTA, CDR2 FQGNSA. This CDR3 contains 13 residues. Deletions cut 5 bases from V and 2 bases from J, with 9 bases between. CDR3 coding DNA: TGTGCCAGCAGCCCGGGACAAAACTATGGCTACACCTTC. Amino acids: CASSPGQNYGYTF.

The sample holds a few counts of this clonotype. V is TRBV6-5 and J is TRBJ1-2; 8 bases map to TRBD1. Germline V gene lookup returns CDR1 MNHEY and CDR2 SVGAGI. With V trimmed by 2 bases and J by 4 bases, 6 bases remained unmatched. The CDR3 totals 15 residues. CDR3 amino acids: CASSYTGGISYGYTF. CDR3 nucleotide sequence: TGTGCCAGCAGTTACACAGGGGGAATAAGCTATGGCTACACCTTC.

This clonotype was seen many times. The chain links TRBV20-1 to TRBJ1-2; D not resolved. V was pared by 1 base and J by 8 bases, with 17 bases between. CDR3 length equals 14 residues. CDR1 is DFQATT and CDR2 is SNEGSKA in the germline V gene (reference sequence). CDR3 sequence (DNA): TGCAGTGCTAGAGCTTGGGGAAATCGCCTAGGCTACACCTTC. Translating gives CSARAWGNRLGYTF.

The rearrangement uses TRBV24-1 and TRBJ1-5; TRBD1 is a possible D gene (6 bases). CDR3 length: 15 residues. The V end lost 9 bases, the J end lost 1 base, and 15 bases lay between the germline ends. Germline values: CDR1 KGHDR, CDR2 SFDVKD. CDR3 DNA: TGTGCCACCGAGGGGGGAAGGGTCAGCAATCAGCCCCAGCATTTT. Protein: CATEGGRVSNQPQHF.

V is TRBV30 and J is TRBJ2-4, with 8 bases aligning to TRBD2. Germline V CDR1 and CDR2: GTSNPN, SVGIG (reference sequence). The CDR3 contains 15 residues. V dropped 0 bases and J dropped 6; count of bases not matched to a gene: 7. CDR3 sequence reads: CAWSVPGGTGNIQYF. In nucleotides, the CDR3 is TGTGCCTGGAGTGTACCGGGGGGGACGGGAAACATTCAGTACTTC.

The gene calls are TRBV11-2 and TRBJ1-2; weak D call: TRBD1 (6 bases). From germline, CDR1 is SGHAT and CDR2 FQNNGV. V was shortened by 6 bases and J by 1 base, with 9 bases between the two germline ends. This CDR3 is 13 amino acids long. The CDR3 nucleotides are TGTGCCAGCAGTAAGGACAGTAACTATGGCTACACCTTC. Encoded protein: CASSKDSNYGYTF.

This clonotype has more than one count but fewer than ten. The V gene is TRBV4-1, the J gene TRBJ2-4, with D possibly matching TRBD2 (6 bases). CDR3 length equals 14 residues. V lost 0 bases and J 7 bases, leaving 10 bases between the germline ends. CDR1 and CDR2 from the germline V gene are MGHRA and YSYEKL. This CDR3 reads CASSQDRGWNIQYF. As DNA, the CDR3 is TGCGCCAGCAGCCAAGATCGGGGGTGGAACATTCAGTACTTC.

This clonotype was seen more than once but under ten times. This chain links TRBV25-1 with TRBJ1-3, with unresolved D. V dropped 3 bases and J dropped 0 bases, with 9 bases sitting between them. This CDR3 comprises 15 residues. Germline V lookup: CDR1 MGHDK, CDR2 SYGVNS. The CDR3 bases are TGTGCCAGCAGTGACACCCATGGCTCTGGAAACACCATATATTTT. Amino acids: CASSDTHGSGNTIYF.

The chain combines TRBV6-5 with TRBJ2-7; 10 positions agree with TRBD1. CDR1 is MNHEY, CDR2 SVGAGI, per germline. CDR3 length: 15 residues. V lost 6 bases to trimming and J lost 3 bases; unmatched junction nucleotides: 8. CDR3 DNA sequence: TGTGCCAGCAGAAGGGCCCGGGACAGGGGCTACGAGCAGTACTTC. This translates into CASRRARDRGYEQYF.

The V and J genes are TRBV19 and TRBJ1-6; a weak D match, TRBD1 (5 bases). Germline V gene data show CDR1 as LNHDA and CDR2 as SQIVND (reference sequence). The CDR3 is 16 residues long. V was clipped by 1 base and J by 3 bases, with 10 bases between them. The CDR3, as DNA: TGTGCCAGTAGTATAGCCCCGACAGACTATAATTCACCCCTCCACTTT. It is translated as CASSIAPTDYNSPLHF.